A selection of T cell receptor beta chains follows, all from one sample in a study of control samples from healthy donors and cancer patients. Profiling relied on immunoSEQ multiplex PCR, and the TCRdb table lists in-frame clones only, not all of them. The sample contains about 160,000 clones, roughly 90% of which appear only once. The sequencing input was blood. The receptors come from a man aged 30 to 45 in good health. Both conserved end residues are part of each CDR3. The D gene is left open where the match is weak.

TRBJ1-1 TRBD1 TRBV2 CASSVSRGRGTEAFF
TRBJ2-7 TRBD1 TRBV5-4 CASRTGTGTSYEQYF
TRBJ1-4 NA TRBV13 CASTLGGGLSTNEKLFF
TRBJ1-5 NA TRBV24-1 CATSDTRGSNQPQHF
TRBJ2-3 NA TRBV7-2 CASSPRQNTDTQYF
TRBJ2-2 NA TRBV12-5 CASGPSQGELFF
TRBJ2-1 NA TRBV27 CASSLIQAMGNEQFF
TRBJ1-2 NA TRBV6-5 CASRNPHRPNYGYTF
TRBJ1-3 NA TRBV3-1/TRBV3-2 CASSHPGQSYSGNTIYF
TRBJ1-5 NA TRBV2 CASSEARLSQHF
TRBJ1-5 NA TRBV3-1/TRBV3-2 CASSVQINQPQHF
TRBJ2-5 TRBD1 TRBV2 CASSERYRGQETQYF
TRBJ2-7 NA TRBV18 CASSPDLSYEQYF
TRBJ2-5 NA TRBV29-1 CSVETPGVEETQYF
TRBJ1-2 NA TRBV30 CAWFGARGGNGYTF
TRBJ2-1 NA TRBV27 CASSLSGTPYNEQFF
TRBJ1-1 NA TRBV27 CASGTPREPEAFF
TRBJ2-7 TRBD2 TRBV10-3 CAITAGASYEQYF
TRBJ2-7 TRBD1 TRBV3-1/TRBV3-2 CASSQNSGTGAYEQYF
TRBJ2-3 NA TRBV14 CASSQAVQGTQYF
TRBJ2-7 NA TRBV4-1 CASSQEGQYPFYEQYF
TRBJ2-5 NA TRBV7-2 CASTHGGSLQETQYF
TRBJ2-5 NA TRBV5-1 CASSLTPGWGMETQYF
TRBJ2-7 TRBD2 TRBV27 CASRRTTPSGTGEQYF
TRBJ2-1 NA TRBV5-5 CASSLSVNNEQFF
TRBJ1-4 NA TRBV9 CASSADSPNEKLFF
TRBJ1-6 NA TRBV5-1 CASSPTGFYNSPLHF
TRBJ2-5 TRBD1 TRBV24-1 CATSDLGTAKETQYF
TRBJ2-1 NA TRBV6-6 CASSYRGIEQFF
TRBJ1-4 NA TRBV10-3 CAISGGTGEKLFF
TRBJ2-7 NA TRBV27 CASSFREKSYEQYF
TRBJ2-6 NA TRBV27 CASSISGANVLTF
TRBJ2-7 TRBD1 TRBV19 CASSIGVDRGDEQYF
TRBJ1-6 TRBD1 TRBV5-1 CASSSQGRGSPLHF
TRBJ2-2 NA TRBV13 CASSRGGVTGELFF
TRBJ1-5 TRBD1 TRBV15 CATSTGTGAQPQHF
TRBJ1-3 NA TRBV5-1 CASRVSASGNTIYF
TRBJ2-7 TRBD1 TRBV6-6 CASSSDRDYEQYF
TRBJ2-4 NA TRBV3-1/TRBV3-2 CASSRGWGKNIQYF
TRBJ1-6 NA TRBV18 CASSPPIRVSYNSPLHF
TRBJ2-3 TRBD2 TRBV5-6 CASSFISGSTDTQYF
TRBJ1-5 NA TRBV12-3/TRBV12-4 CASTNRTLQPQHF
TRBJ2-7 TRBD2 TRBV5-6 CASSSGGYEQYF
TRBJ2-7 NA TRBV4-2 CASSQLDEQYF
TRBJ2-5 NA TRBV10-1 CASSERLDRQETQYF
TRBJ1-1 NA TRBV6-5 CASTSQVGNTEAFF
TRBJ2-6 NA TRBV18 CASSPQGRAGANVLTF
TRBJ1-5 NA TRBV4-1 CASSQDPGYSHQPQHF
TRBJ2-5 NA TRBV2 CASSPLEGETQYF
TRBJ1-1 NA TRBV7-3 CASSSTAGRMTEAFF
TRBJ2-3 NA TRBV7-9 CASSYVTDTQYF
TRBJ2-2 NA TRBV5-1 CASSSGTVIGELFF
TRBJ2-5 TRBD2 TRBV6-6 CASSPPSGRIETQYF
TRBJ2-5 NA TRBV19 CASRPTGQETQYF
TRBJ2-7 NA TRBV6-6 CASSYKAPVYEQYF
TRBJ1-4 NA TRBV28 CASSYEGRLFF
TRBJ1-5 TRBD1 TRBV18 CASSPGQGDSNQPQHF
TRBJ2-1 TRBD2 TRBV7-9 CASSLGGGPSEEFF